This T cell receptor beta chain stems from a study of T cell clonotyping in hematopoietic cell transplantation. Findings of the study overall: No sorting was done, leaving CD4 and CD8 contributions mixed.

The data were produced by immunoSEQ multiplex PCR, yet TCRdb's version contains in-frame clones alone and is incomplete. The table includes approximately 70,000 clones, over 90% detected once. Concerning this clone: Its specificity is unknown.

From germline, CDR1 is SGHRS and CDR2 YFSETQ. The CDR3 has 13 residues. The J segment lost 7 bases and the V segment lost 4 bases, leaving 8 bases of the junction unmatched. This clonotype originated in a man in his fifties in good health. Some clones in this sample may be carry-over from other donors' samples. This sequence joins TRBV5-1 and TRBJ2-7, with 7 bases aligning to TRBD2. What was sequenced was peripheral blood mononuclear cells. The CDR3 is CASSGDYFMEQYF. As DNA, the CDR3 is TGCGCCAGCAGCGGGGACTATTTTATGGAGCAGTACTTC.